The TCR beta chain described here comes from a study of blood T cell repertoires in COVID-19. Produced via immunoSEQ multiplex PCR; TCRdb's table is partial and in-frame only. The sample gives about 250,000 clones, about 80% of which show up once; 4.4% is in the top ten. This CDR3 region has 13 residues. The ends lost 6 bases at V and 3 bases at J; junction bases unmatched: 6. The germline V gene encodes CDR1 SGHNT and CDR2 YYREEE (reference sequence). Input material: peripheral blood. The chain carries TRBV5-4 and TRBJ2-7; TRBD2 aligns across 7 bases. The source is a man aged 50 or older with active or convalescent COVID-19. The DNA of the CDR3 is TGTGCCAGCAACGGACTAGGGGACTACGAGCAGTACTTC. Translating it yields CASNGLGDYEQYF.